The present entry profiles one TCR beta chain with its context. Its cognate antigen is unknown. PCR amplification relied on 60 Vbeta primers (plus 13 Jbeta primers). TCRdb's table, derived via immunoSEQ multiplex PCR, lists solely in-frame clones and lacks some. The table records about 82,000 clones, around 77% of them present only once. Trimming pared 4 bases from V and 0 bases from J, leaving 13 bases between. CDR3 size: 15 residues. CDR1 is SGHRS, CDR2 YFSETQ, per germline. The data were obtained in a study of cytomegalovirus exposure and HLA in healthy donors. The overall study: Tens of millions of unique TCRs from HLA-typed donors made up an early data release. Ancestry clustering placed around 80% of around 400 genotyped donors in the Caucasian-associated cluster.

These donors counted as nominally healthy when sampled, but unrecorded immune exposures were likely. Study results and limitations: The records held CMV serostatus as the only immune exposure information.

Sequencing used PBMCs. The clonotype was recovered from a man in his fifties or sixties in good health and CMV-seronegative. This chain joins TRBV5-1 and TRBJ1-2, with D unclear. This chain's CDR3 is CASSPTDTPNYGYTF. CDR3 coding DNA: TGCGCCAGCAGCCCGACCGACACTCCTAACTATGGCTACACCTTC.